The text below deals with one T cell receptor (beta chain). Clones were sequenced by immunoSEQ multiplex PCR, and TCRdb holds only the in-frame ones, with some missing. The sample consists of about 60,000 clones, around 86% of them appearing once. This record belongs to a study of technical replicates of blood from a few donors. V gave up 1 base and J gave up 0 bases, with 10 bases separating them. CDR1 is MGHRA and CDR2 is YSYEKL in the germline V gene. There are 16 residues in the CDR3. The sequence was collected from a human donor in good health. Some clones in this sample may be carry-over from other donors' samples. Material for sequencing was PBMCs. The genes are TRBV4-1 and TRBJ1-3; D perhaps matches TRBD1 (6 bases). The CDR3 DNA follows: TGCGCCAGCAGCCAAGCAGGGACACCCTCTGGAAACACCATATATTTT. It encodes CASSQAGTPSGNTIYF.